This TCR beta chain was documented in a study of shared clonotypes between healthy human individuals. Study summary: A couple of women and a few men aged 18 to 49 served as donors. Broader study findings: Clonotypes that were shared across a handful of donors made up roughly 5% of naive CD4 clonotypes. Generation of non-shared clonotypes was less probable than generation of clonotypes shared by all four donors.

Libraries were prepared by immunoSEQ multiplex PCR; TCRdb keeps only in-frame clonotypes and omits some of them. The data hold 2,500,000 or so clones, with roughly 92% observed a single time. Concerning this clone: Antigen unknown.

The receptor was derived from a man between 18 and 29 years old in good health. Some clones in this sample may be carry-over from other donors' samples. Material for sequencing was naive CD4+ T cells from PBMCs. As for subset: CD45RA+ positively selected.

The CDR3 DNA sequence: TGTGCCAGCAGCTCACTAGCACAAGAGACCCAGTACTTC. Its translation is CASSSLAQETQYF. This chain joins TRBV7-7 and TRBJ2-5; possibly TRBD2 for D (6 bases). The V gene's germline CDR1 is SSHAT and CDR2 FNYEAQ (reference sequence). The CDR3 consists of 13 residues. V lost 4 bases and J 2 bases, leaving 8 bases between the germline ends.